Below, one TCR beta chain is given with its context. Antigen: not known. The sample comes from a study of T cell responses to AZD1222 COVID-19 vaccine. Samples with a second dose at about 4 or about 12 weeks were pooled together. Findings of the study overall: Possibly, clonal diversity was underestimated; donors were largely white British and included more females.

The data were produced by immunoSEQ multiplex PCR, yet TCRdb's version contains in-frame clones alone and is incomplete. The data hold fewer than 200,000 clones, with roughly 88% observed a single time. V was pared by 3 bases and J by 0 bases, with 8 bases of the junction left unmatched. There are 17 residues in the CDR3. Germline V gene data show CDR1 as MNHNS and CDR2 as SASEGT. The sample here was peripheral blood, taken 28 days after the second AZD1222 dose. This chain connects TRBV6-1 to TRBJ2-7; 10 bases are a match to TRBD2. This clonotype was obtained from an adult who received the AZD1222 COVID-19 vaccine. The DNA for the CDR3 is TGTGCCAGCAGTGATGTGGGGCTAGCGGGGGCCTCCTACGAGCAGTACTTC. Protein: CASSDVGLAGASYEQYF.